This T cell receptor (beta chain) appears in the sequencing data of a study of shared clonotypes between healthy human individuals. With 5 bases removed from V and 2 bases from J, the gap between germline ends came to 16 bases. CDR1 is SGHAT, CDR2 FQDESV, per germline (reference sequence). CDR3 length equals 15 residues. Assay used: immunoSEQ multiplex PCR; TCRdb lists only in-frame clones, some missing. This table has about 2.3 million clones, roughly 92% appearing once. The TCR originated in a man aged 18 to 35 in good health. Some clones in this sample may be carry-over from other donors' samples. Sequencing input: naive CD4+ T cells from PBMCs. Subset specified: CD45RA+ positively selected. The rearrangement uses TRBV11-1 and TRBJ2-7; D gene unclear. CDR3 sequence (DNA): TGTGCCAGCAGCCATCCGGGCTCCAGAACCTACGAGCAGTACTTC. The encoded protein is CASSHPGSRTYEQYF.